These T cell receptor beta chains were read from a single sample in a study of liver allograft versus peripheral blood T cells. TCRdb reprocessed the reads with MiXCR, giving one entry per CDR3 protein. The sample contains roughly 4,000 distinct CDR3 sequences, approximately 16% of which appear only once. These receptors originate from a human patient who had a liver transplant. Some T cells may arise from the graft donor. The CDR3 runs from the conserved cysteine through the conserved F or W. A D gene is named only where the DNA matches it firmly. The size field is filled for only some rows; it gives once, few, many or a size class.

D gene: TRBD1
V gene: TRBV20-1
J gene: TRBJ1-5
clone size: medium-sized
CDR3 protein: CSANRRQDRGYQPQHF
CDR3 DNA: TGCAGTGCCAATCGGAGACAGGACAGGGGGTATCAGCCCCAGCATTTT

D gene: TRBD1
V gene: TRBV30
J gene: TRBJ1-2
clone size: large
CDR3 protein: CAWSVGGQGYGYTF
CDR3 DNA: TGTGCCTGGAGTGTAGGGGGACAGGGTTATGGCTACACCTTC

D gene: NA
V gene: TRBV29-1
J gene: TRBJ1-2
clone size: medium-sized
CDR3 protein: CSVDRVSGYTF
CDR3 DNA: TGCAGCGTTGACAGGGTGTCTGGCTACACCTTC

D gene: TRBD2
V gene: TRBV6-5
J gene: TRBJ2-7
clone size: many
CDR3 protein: CASSMTSGSPYEQYF
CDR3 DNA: TGTGCCAGCAGTATGACTAGCGGAAGCCCCTACGAGCAGTACTTC

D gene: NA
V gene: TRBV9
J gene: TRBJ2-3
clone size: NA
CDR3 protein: CASSVAVDSTDTQYF
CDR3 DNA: TGTGCCAGCAGCGTAGCTGTCGATAGCACAGATACGCAGTATTTT

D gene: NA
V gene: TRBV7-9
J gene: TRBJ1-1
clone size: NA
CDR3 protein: CASSLAGIPNTEAFF
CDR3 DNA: TGTGCCAGCAGCTTAGCGGGCATACCGAACACTGAAGCTTTCTTT

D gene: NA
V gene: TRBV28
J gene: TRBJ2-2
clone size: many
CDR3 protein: CASSFRQNTGELFF
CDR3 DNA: TGTGCCAGCAGTTTTCGACAGAACACCGGGGAGCTGTTTTTT

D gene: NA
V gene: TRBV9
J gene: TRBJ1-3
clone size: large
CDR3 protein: CASSVAGSGNTIYF
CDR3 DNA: TGTGCCAGCAGCGTAGCGGGGTCTGGAAACACCATATATTTT

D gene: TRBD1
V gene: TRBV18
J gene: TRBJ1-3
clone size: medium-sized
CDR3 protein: CASSPGQGGITGNTIYF
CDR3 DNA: TGTGCCAGCTCACCTGGACAGGGAGGGATCACTGGAAACACCATATATTTT

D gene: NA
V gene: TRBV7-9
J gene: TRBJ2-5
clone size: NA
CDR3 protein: CASSGTGTETQYF
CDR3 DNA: TGTGCCAGCAGCGGTACAGGGACGGAGACCCAGTACTTC

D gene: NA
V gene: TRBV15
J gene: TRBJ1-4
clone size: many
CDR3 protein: CATSRDGGGREKLFF
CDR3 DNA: TGTGCCACCAGCAGAGACGGGGGGGGTAGAGAAAAACTGTTTTTT

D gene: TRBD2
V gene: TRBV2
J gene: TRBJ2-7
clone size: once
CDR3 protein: CASSEAPSGASYEQYF
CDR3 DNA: TGTGCCAGCAGTGAAGCGCCTAGCGGGGCCTCCTACGAGCAGTACTTC

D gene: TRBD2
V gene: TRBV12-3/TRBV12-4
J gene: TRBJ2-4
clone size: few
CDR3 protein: CASTYGGVGNIQYF
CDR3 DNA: TGTGCCAGCACCTATGGGGGGGTGGGAAACATTCAGTACTTC

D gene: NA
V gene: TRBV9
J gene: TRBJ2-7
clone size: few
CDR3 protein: CASSVADGENEQYF
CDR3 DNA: TGTGCCAGCAGCGTCGCAGACGGAGAAAACGAGCAGTACTTC

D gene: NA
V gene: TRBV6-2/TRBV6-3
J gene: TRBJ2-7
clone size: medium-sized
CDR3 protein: CASSPGDGYEQYF
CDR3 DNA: TGTGCCAGCAGCCCCGGGGACGGCTACGAGCAGTACTTC

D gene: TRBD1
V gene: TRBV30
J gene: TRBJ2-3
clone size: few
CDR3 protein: CALLQGADTQYF
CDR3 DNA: TGTGCCTTGCTACAGGGGGCAGATACGCAGTATTTT

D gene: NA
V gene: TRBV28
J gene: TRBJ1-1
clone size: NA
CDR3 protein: CASSWPAEGYSEAFF
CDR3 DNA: TGTGCCAGCAGTTGGCCCGCGGAGGGTTATTCTGAAGCTTTCTTT

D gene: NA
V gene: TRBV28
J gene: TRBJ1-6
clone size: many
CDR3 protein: CASSLQADYYNSPLHF
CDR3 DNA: TGTGCCAGCAGTTTACAGGCCGACTATTATAATTCACCCCTCCACTTT

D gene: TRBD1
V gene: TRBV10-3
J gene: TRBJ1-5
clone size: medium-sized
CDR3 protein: CAIRDRGDQPQHF
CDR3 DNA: TGTGCCATCAGGGACAGGGGGGACCAGCCCCAGCATTTT

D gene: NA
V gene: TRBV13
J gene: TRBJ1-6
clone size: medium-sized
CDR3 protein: CASRVGAGNSPLHF
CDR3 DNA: TGTGCCAGCAGGGTGGGGGCCGGTAATTCACCCCTCCACTTT

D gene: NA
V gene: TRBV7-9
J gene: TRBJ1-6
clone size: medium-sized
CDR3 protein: CASSLWGSSPLHF
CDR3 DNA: TGTGCCAGCAGCTTATGGGGGAGTTCACCCCTCCACTTT

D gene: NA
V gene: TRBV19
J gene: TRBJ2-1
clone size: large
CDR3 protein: CASSITGWNEQFF
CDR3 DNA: TGTGCCAGTAGTATAACAGGGTGGAATGAGCAGTTCTTC

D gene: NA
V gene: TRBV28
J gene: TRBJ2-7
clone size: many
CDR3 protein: CASSLWSRLYEQYF
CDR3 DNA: TGTGCCAGCAGTTTATGGTCCAGACTGTACGAGCAGTACTTC

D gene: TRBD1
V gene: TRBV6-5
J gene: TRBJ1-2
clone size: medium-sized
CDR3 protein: CASSYDREGSRGYTF
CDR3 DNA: TGTGCCAGCAGTTACGACAGGGAGGGAAGTCGTGGCTACACCTTC

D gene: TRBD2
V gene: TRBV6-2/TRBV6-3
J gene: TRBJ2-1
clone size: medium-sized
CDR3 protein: CASSYSFPGDARLAVYNEQFF
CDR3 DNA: TGTGCCAGCAGTTATTCCTTTCCGGGGGATGCGCGACTAGCGGTATACAATGAGCAGTTCTTC

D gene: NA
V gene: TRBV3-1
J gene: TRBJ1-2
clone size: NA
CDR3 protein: CASSIYLCSVEEDRGPLANYGYTF
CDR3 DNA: NA

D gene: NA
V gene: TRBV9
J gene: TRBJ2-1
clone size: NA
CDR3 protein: CASASAYNEQFF
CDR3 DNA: TGTGCCAGTGCTTCAGCGTACAATGAGCAGTTCTTC

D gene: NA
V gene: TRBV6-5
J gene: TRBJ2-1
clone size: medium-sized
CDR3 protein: CASRGGATRPFF
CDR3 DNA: TGTGCCAGCAGGGGAGGAGCAACTCGCCCGTTCTTC

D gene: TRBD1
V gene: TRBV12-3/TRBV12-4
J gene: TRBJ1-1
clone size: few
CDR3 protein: CASSPGTGTPEAFF
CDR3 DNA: TGTGCCAGCAGTCCGGGGACAGGGACTCCCGAAGCTTTCTTT

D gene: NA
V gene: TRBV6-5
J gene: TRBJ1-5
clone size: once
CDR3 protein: CASSYGRDQTQHF
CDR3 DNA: TGTGCCAGCAGTTACGGACGGGATCAGACCCAGCATTTT

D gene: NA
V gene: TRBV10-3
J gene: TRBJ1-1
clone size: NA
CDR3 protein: CAINGDDTEAFF
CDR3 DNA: TGTGCCATCAATGGGGACGACACTGAAGCTTTCTTT

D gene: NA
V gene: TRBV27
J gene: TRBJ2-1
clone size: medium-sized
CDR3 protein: CASSRPSYNEQFF
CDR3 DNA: TGTGCCAGCAGCCGCCCCTCCTACAATGAGCAGTTCTTC

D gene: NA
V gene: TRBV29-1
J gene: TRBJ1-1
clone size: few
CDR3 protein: CSVDRLSAGYTEAFF
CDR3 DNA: TGCAGCGTTGATCGTTTGTCAGCCGGGTACACTGAAGCTTTCTTT

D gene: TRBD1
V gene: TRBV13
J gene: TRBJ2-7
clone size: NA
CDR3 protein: CASSTDRNSYEQYF
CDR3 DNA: TGTGCTAGCAGCACGGACAGGAATTCCTACGAGCAGTACTTC

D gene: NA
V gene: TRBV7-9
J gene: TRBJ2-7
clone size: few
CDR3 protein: CASSSTTRQSYEQYF
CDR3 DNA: TGTGCCAGCAGCTCTACAACCCGACAGTCCTACGAGCAGTACTTC

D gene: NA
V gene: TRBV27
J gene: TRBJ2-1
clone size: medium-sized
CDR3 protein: CASSPQLGSYNEQFF
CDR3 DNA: TGTGCCAGCAGTCCCCAACTGGGGTCCTACAATGAGCAGTTCTTC

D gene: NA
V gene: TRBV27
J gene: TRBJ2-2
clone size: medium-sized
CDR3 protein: CASSDSTDYTGELFF
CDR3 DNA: TGTGCCAGCAGTGACAGTACAGATTACACCGGGGAGCTGTTTTTT

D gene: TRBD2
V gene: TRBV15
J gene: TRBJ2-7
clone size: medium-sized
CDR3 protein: CATSSGTSEHYEQYF
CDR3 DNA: TGTGCCACCAGCAGCGGGACTAGCGAACACTACGAGCAGTACTTC

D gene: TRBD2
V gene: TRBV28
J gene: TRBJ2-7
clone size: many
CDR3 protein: CASSSTSGRAYEQYF
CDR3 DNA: TGTGCCAGCAGTTCGACTAGCGGGAGGGCCTACGAGCAGTACTTC

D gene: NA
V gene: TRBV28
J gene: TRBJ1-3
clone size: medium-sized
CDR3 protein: CAIRLGNTIYF
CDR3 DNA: TGTGCCATAAGACTAGGAAACACCATATATTTT

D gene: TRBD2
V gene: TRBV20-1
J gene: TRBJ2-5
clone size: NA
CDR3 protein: CSAKGLDGETQYF
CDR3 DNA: TGCAGTGCCAAGGGACTAGACGGGGAGACCCAGTACTTC

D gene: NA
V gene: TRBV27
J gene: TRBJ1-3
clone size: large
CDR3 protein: CASSPLGEAGNTIYF
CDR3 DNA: TGTGCCAGCAGCCCCTTAGGGGAAGCTGGAAACACCATATATTTT

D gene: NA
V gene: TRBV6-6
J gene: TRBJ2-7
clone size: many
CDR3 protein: CASSYPRQEQYF
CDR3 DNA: TGTGCCAGCAGTTACCCCAGACAAGAGCAGTACTTC

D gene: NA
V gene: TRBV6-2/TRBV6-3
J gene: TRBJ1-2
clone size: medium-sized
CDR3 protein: CASTDWWSGSYGYTF
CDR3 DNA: TGTGCCAGCACCGACTGGTGGTCAGGGAGCTATGGCTACACCTTC

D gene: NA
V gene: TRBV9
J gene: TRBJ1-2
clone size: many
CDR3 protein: CASSVAGLGDYGYTF
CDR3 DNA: TGTGCCAGCAGCGTCGCAGGGCTAGGGGACTATGGCTACACCTTC

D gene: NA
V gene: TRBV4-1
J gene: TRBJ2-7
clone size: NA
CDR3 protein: CASSHSGTATYEQYF
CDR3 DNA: TGCGCCAGCAGCCATTCCGGGACGGCGACCTACGAGCAGTACTTC

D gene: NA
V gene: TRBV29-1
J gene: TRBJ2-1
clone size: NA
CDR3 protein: CSVGRSRDNSYNEQFF
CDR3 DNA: TGCAGCGTTGGAAGGTCTAGGGACAACTCCTACAATGAGCAGTTCTTC

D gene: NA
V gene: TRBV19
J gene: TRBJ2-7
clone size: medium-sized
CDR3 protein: CASSTQTAFSGEQYF
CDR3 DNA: TGTGCCAGTAGTACCCAAACTGCCTTCTCGGGGGAGCAGTACTTC

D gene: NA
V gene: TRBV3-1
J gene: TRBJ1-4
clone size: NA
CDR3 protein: CASSQGEGPIEKLFF
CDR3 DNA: TGTGCCAGCAGCCAGGGCGAGGGGCCGATTGAAAAACTGTTTTTT

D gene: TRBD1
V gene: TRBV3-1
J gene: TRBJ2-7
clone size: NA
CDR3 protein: CASSQVWTGGYEQYF
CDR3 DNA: TGTGCCAGCAGCCAAGTTTGGACAGGGGGCTACGAGCAGTACTTC

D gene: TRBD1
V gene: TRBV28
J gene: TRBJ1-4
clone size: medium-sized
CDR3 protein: CASSPVETGVWFEKLFF
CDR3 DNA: TGTGCCAGCAGTCCGGTAGAGACAGGGGTTTGGTTTGAAAAACTGTTTTTT

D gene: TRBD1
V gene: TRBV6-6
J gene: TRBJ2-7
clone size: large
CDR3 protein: CASSPRGYEQYF
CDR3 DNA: TGTGCCAGCAGTCCCAGGGGGTACGAGCAGTACTTC

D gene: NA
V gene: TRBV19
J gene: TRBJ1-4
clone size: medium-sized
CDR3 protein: CASSVIRDSNEKLFF
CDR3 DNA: TGTGCCAGTAGTGTGATCCGGGATAGTAATGAAAAACTGTTTTTT

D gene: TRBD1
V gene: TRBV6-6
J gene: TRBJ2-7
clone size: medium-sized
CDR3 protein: CASSVNRDRASYEQYF
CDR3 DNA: TGTGCCAGCAGTGTGAACCGGGACAGGGCGTCCTACGAGCAGTACTTC